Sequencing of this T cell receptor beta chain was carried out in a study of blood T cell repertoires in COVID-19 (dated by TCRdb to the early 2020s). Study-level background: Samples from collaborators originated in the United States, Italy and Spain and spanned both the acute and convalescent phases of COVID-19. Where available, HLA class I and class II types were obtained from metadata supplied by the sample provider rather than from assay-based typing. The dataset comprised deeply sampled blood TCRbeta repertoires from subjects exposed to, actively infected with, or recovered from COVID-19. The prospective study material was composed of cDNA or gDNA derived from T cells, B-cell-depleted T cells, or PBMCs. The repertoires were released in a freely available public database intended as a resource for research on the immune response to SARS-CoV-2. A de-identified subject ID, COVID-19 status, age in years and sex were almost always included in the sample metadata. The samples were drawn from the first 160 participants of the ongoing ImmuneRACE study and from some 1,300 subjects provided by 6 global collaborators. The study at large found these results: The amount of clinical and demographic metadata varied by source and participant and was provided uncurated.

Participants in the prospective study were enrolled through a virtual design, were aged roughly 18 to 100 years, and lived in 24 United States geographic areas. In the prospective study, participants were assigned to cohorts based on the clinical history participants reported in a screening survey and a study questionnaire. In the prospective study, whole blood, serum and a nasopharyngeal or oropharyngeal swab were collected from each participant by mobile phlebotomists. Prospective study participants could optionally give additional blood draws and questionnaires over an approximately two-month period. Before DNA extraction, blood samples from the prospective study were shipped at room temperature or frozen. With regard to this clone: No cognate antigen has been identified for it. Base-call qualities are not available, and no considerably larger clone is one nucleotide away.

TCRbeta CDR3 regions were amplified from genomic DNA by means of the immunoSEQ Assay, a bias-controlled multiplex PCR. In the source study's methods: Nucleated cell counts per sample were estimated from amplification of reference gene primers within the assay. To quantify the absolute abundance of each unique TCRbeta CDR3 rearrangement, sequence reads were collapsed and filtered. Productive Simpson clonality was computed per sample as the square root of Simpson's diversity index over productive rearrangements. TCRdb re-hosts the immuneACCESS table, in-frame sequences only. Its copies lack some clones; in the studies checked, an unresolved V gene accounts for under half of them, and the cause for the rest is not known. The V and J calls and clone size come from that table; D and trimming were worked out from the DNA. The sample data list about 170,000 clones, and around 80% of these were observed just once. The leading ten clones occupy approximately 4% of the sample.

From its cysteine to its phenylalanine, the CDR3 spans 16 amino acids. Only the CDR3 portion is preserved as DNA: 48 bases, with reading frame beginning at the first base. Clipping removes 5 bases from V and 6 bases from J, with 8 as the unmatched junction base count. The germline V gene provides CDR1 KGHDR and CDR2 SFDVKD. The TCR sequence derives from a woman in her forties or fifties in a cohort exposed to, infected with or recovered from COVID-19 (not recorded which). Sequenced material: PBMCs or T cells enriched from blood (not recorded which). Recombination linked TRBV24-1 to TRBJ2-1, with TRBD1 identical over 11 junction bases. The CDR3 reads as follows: CATSGVGGQGGNEQFF. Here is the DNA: TGTGCCACCAGTGGAGTAGGGGGACAGGGGGGCAATGAGCAGTTCTTC.